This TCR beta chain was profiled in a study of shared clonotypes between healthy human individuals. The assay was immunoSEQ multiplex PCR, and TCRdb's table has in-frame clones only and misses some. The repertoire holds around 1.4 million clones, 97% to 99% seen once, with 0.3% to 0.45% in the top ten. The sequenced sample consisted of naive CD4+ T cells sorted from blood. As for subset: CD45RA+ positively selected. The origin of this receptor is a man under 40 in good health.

The CDR3 spells CASATGKGNGYTF. The CDR3 coding sequence is TGTGCCAGCGCTACAGGGAAGGGAAATGGCTACACCTTC. J is TRBJ1-2 and V is TRBV27; maybe TRBD1 (6 bases). The CDR3 runs to 13 residues. Germline V gene sequence: CDR1 MNHEY, CDR2 SMNVEV (reference sequence). V lost 8 bases and J 6 bases, leaving 16 bases between the germline ends.